This TCR beta chain comes out of a study of shared clonotypes between healthy human individuals. The protocol was immunoSEQ multiplex PCR, while the TCRdb copy is restricted to in-frame clones and leaves out a portion. Here the sample spans under 150,000 clones, about 70% being singletons. Germline trimming cut 5 bases from V and 6 bases from J; bases unmatched to any gene: 4. The CDR3 is 13 amino acids. CDR1 SGHAT and CDR2 FQNNGV come from the germline V gene. This clone was found a few times. This clonotype was obtained from a woman aged 25 to 39 in good health. The chain carries TRBV11-2 and TRBJ1-2, with 9 bases matching TRBD1. The sequencing input was memory CD8+ T cells sorted from blood. Subset meaning: CD45RO+ cells pooled with CCR7-negative TemRA cells. The CDR3 protein is CASSPRTGDGYTF. The CDR3 DNA reads as TGTGCCAGCAGCCCCCGGACAGGGGATGGCTACACCTTC.